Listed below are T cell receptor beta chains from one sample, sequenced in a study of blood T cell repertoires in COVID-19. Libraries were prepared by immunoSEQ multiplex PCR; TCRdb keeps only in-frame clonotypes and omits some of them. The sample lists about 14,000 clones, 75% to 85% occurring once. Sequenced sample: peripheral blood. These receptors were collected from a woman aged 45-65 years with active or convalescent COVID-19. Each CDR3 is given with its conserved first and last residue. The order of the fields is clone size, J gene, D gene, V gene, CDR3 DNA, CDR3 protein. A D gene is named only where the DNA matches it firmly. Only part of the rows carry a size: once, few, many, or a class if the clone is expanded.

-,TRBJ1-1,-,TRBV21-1,TGTGCCAGCAGCAAAGGTAGCCGGAGGAACACTGAAGCTTTCTTT,CASSKGSRRNTEAFF
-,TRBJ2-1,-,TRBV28,TGTGCCTGTGGGAGATCCTACAATGAGCAGTTCTTC,CACGRSYNEQFF
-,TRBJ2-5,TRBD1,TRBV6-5,TGTGCCACCTCACAGGGGTACGAGACCCAGTACTTC,CATSQGYETQYF
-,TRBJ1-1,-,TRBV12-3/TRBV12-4,TGTGCCAGCAACCCGACAGAGAACACTGAAGCTTTCTTT,CASNPTENTEAFF
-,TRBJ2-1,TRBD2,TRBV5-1,TGCGCCAGCAGCCTCTCTAGCGGGAGAGTATACAATGAGCAGTTCTTC,CASSLSSGRVYNEQFF
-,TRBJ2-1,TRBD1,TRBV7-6,TGTGCCAGCAGCCCCTCGGTGGACAGGGAGTTTGTTGAGCAGTTCTTC,CASSPSVDREFVEQFF
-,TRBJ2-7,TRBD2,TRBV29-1,TGCAGCGTTGGACTCCTAGCGGGAGGTCGAAACGAGCAGTACTTC,CSVGLLAGGRNEQYF
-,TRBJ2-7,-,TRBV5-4,TGTGCCAGCAGCTTGGCGGGACGGGGGTACGAGCAGTACTTC,CASSLAGRGYEQYF
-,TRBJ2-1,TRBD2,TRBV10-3,TGTAAACCGGGACTAGCAGACAATGAGCAGTTCTTC,CKPGLADNEQFF
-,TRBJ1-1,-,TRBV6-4,TGTGCCAGCAAGTCTCCGGGGGGCACTGAAGCTTTCTTT,CASKSPGGTEAFF
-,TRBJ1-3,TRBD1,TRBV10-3,TGTGCCATCACCGAAGGACAGGGGGTGAGAAACACCATATATTTT,CAITEGQGVRNTIYF
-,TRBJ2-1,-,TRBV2,TGTGCCAGCAGGAGTAGCGCCTACAATGAGCAGTTCTTC,CASRSSAYNEQFF
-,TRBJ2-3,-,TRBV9,TGTGCCAGCAGCGTAGTCCCCAGGGGTAGCACAGATACGCAGTATTTT,CASSVVPRGSTDTQYF
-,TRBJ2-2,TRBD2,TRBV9,TGTGCCAGCAGCGTCTCCGGACTAGCGGGACTTTATGGCGGGGAGCTGTTTTTT,CASSVSGLAGLYGGELFF
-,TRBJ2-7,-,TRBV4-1,TGCGCCAGCAGCCAAGTTTCACAGGAGCTCTACGAGCAGTACTTC,CASSQVSQELYEQYF
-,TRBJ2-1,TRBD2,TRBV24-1,TGTGCCACCAGTGAAATACTAGCGGGTAGGGATGAGCAGTTCTTC,CATSEILAGRDEQFF
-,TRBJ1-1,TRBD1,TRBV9,TGTGCCAGCAGAGCAGGGACAGGGATTCGAAACACTGAAGCTTTCTTT,CASRAGTGIRNTEAFF
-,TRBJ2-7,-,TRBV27,TGTGCCAGCACCCGGGGGGCGGGACCCTACGAGCAGTACTTC,CASTRGAGPYEQYF
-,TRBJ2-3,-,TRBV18,TGTGCCAGCTCACCCGCAGGCGATACGCAGTATTTT,CASSPAGDTQYF
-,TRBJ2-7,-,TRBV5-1,TGCGCCAGCAGCTTGGTCCCGGGTTCCTACGAGCAGTACTTC,CASSLVPGSYEQYF
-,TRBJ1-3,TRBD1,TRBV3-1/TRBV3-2,TGTGCCAGCAGCCAAGACAGGGGACAGGGCACTGGAAACACCATATATTTT,CASSQDRGQGTGNTIYF
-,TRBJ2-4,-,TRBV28,TGTGCCAGCAGCATGGCAGGGCTAGCCAAAAACATTCAGTACTTC,CASSMAGLAKNIQYF
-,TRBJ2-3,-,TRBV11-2,TGTGCCAGCAGCCCCAACGAGGGAGGCACAGATACGCAGTATTTT,CASSPNEGGTDTQYF
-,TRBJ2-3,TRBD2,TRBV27,TGTGCCAGCAGACTAGCGGGAATGCGCACAGATACGCAGTATTTT,CASRLAGMRTDTQYF
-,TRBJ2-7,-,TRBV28,TGTGCCAGCAGTTTCAACAGGGTATCCTACGAGCAGTACTTC,CASSFNRVSYEQYF
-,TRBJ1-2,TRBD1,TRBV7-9,TGTGCCAGCAGCTCCTACCGGGACAGGGGGTACTATGGCTACACCTTC,CASSSYRDRGYYGYTF
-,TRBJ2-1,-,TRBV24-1,TGTGCCACTGGACTATCCGGGGGCAATGAGCAGTTCTTC,CATGLSGGNEQFF
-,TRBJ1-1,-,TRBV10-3,TGTGCCATCAAAGCAGACTGGAACACTGAAGCTTTCTTT,CAIKADWNTEAFF
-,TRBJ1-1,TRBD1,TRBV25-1,TGTGCCACCGCCGACAGGGAAGGAGTTAGGGCTGAAGCTTTCTTT,CATADREGVRAEAFF
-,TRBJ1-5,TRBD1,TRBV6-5,TGTGCCAGCAGTTACGACAGGGCCAATCAGCCCCAGCATTTT,CASSYDRANQPQHF
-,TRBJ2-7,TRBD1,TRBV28,TGTGCCAGCAAACCCTCGGGACAGCCTGTTTCTACCTACGAGCAGTACTTC,CASKPSGQPVSTYEQYF
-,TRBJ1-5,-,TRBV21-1,TGTGCCAGCAGAAGGACAGAGAAGGGTGAGCCCCAGCATTTT,CASRRTEKGEPQHF
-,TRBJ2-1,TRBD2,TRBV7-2,TGTGCCAGCAGCTTAGTCTCGGCTAGCGGGTTCTACAATGAGCAGTTCTTC,CASSLVSASGFYNEQFF
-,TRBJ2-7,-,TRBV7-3,TGTGCCAGCAGCTTACAAACAGGGAAAGACGAGCAGTACTTC,CASSLQTGKDEQYF
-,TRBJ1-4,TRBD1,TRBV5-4,TGTGCCAGCAGCTTGGGGGACAGGGCTGAAAAACTGTTTTTT,CASSLGDRAEKLFF
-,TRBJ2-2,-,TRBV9,TGTGCCAGCAGCTTCGGGTCGGGCGGGGAGCTGTTTTTT,CASSFGSGGELFF
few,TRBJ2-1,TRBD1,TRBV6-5,TGTGCCAGCAGTTATCTCGGGACAGGGTTCGGTGAGCAGTTCTTC,CASSYLGTGFGEQFF
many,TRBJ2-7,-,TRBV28,TGTGCCAGCAGTTTGATGAGCTCCTACGAGCAGTACTTC,CASSLMSSYEQYF
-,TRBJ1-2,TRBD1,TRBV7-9,TGTGCCACCGCCTGGACAGGGAAGGGCGGCTACACCTTC,CATAWTGKGGYTF
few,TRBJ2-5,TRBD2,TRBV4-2,TGTGCCAGCAGCCAACAAAAGGCGGGGGGGATGGAGACCCAGTACTTC,CASSQQKAGGMETQYF
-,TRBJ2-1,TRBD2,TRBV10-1,TGCGCCAGCAGTCCCCGACTAGCGGAGCCCTACAATGAGCAGTTCTTC,CASSPRLAEPYNEQFF
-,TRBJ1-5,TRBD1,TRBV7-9,TGTGCCAGCAGCTTAACAGGGGATCAGCCCCAGCATTTT,CASSLTGDQPQHF
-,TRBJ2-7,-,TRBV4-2,TGTGCCAGCAGCCAGAGTATAGCGGAGAGCTCCTACGAGCAGTACTTC,CASSQSIAESSYEQYF
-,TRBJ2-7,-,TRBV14,TGTGCCAGCAGCACGGCAGGGTTCAATTACGAGCAGTACTTC,CASSTAGFNYEQYF
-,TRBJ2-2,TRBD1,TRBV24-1,TGTGCCACCAGTGACCCGGGACAGGCGAACACCGGGGAGCTGTTTTTT,CATSDPGQANTGELFF
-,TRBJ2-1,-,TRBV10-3,TGTGCCATCAGTGCAACAGGTTGGAGAGAGAATGAGCAGTTCTTC,CAISATGWRENEQFF
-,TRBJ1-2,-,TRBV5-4,TGTGCCAGCAGCTTGGGTAGCGAGTTCTATGGCTACACCTTC,CASSLGSEFYGYTF
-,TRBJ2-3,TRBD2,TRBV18,TGTGCCAGCTCACCCCAAGAAGCGGGGGGTGTAGATACGCAGTATTTT,CASSPQEAGGVDTQYF
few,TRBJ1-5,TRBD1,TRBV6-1,TGTGCCAGCAGTGAAACAGACAGGGTCCCGTCGCCCCAGCATTTT,CASSETDRVPSPQHF
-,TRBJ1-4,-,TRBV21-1,TGTGCCAGCACAAAAACTGTTTTT,CASTKTVF
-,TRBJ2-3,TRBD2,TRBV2,TGTGCCAGCAGTGAAGAACTAGCGGAGAACACAGATACGCAGTATTTT,CASSEELAENTDTQYF